These 15 T cell receptor beta chains originate from one sample sequenced in a study of vaccination and CD4 T cells after COVID-19. Oncomine TCR Beta short-read sequencing was applied to DNA from cultured CD4+ T cells. TCRdb re-analysed the PCR reads in MiXCR, keeping a single row per CDR3 protein. The table shows 10,000 or so distinct CDR3 sequences, with 32% occurring only once. The treatment: approximately nine-day PBMC culture with coronavirus spike peptide pools or control peptides (ViraFEST assay). Their antigen targets remain unknown. Sequencing was performed on cultured CD4+ T cells from blood. These receptors were taken from a human donor with COVID-19.

The V and J genes are TRBV9 and TRBJ1-6; D unresolved. The germline V gene has CDR1 SGDLS and CDR2 YYNGEE. The CDR3 contains 16 residues. V shed 0 bases and J shed 7 bases, with 14 bases lying between them. CDR3 sequence (DNA): TGTGCCAGCAGCGTAGACCCCATAGGACCCAATTCACCCCTCCACTTT. This sequence encodes CASSVDPIGPNSPLHF.

The rearrangement links TRBV6-1 to TRBJ2-7, with D tentatively TRBD1 (5 bases). This CDR3 contains 14 residues. Germline CDR1 MNHNS, CDR2 SASEGT. V lost 8 bases, J lost 6 bases, and 20 bases lay in between. CDR3 protein: CASSGRERVGEQYF. CDR3 in DNA: TGTGCCAGCTCCGGCAGGGAAAGAGTGGGCGAGCAGTACTTC.

This clonotype appeared a few times. The chain uses TRBV27 and TRBJ2-2; tentative D call: TRBD2 (7 bases). V was trimmed by 7 bases and J by 2 bases, leaving 14 bases between them. Germline-derived CDR1 and CDR2 are MNHEY and SMNVEV (reference sequence). This CDR3 contains 15 residues. CDR3 in DNA: TGTGCCAGCACCGGGGGGCAGGTCAACACCGGGGAGCTGTTTTTT. Translation gives CASTGGQVNTGELFF.

This clonotype has a handful of counts. This rearrangement joins TRBV6-5 to TRBJ2-7, with D possibly TRBD2 on 6 matching bases. The ends were cut back, 4 bases at V and 2 bases at J, with 15 bases in the middle. Germline V gene lookup returns CDR1 MNHEY and CDR2 SVGAGI. The CDR3 has 15 amino acids. As DNA, the CDR3 is TGTGCCAGCAGTTCCCCGAGTAGCGGTGCCTACGAGCAGTACTTC. It specifies CASSSPSSGAYEQYF.

Here the CDR3 reads CASTLAGVQAKLAKNIQYF. In nucleotides, the CDR3 is TGTGCCAGCACCCTAGCGGGGGTGCAGGCTAAACTAGCCAAAAACATTCAGTACTTC. The rearrangement uses TRBV6-1 and TRBJ2-4; TRBD2 matches 10 bases. The CDR3 consists of 19 residues. V lost 7 bases and J lost 0; bases outside the gene matches: 15. CDR1 is MNHNS and CDR2 is SASEGT in the germline V gene.

This clonotype was found a few times. The CDR3 spells CASSSDRGNGEQYF. In DNA, the CDR3 is TGTGCCAGCAGCTCCGATAGGGGAAATGGCGAGCAGTACTTC. This chain joins TRBV7-9 and TRBJ2-7; possibly TRBD1 for D (5 bases). CDR1 is SEHNR, CDR2 FQNEAQ, per germline (reference sequence). There are 14 residues in the CDR3. The germline V and J ends were trimmed by 4 bases and 6 bases, with 16 bases remaining between them.

This clonotype came up a few times. The gene calls are TRBV7-9 and TRBJ1-3; 8 bases agree with TRBD1. V was pared by 5 bases and J by 4 bases, with 4 bases of the junction left unmatched. Germline CDR1 SEHNR, CDR2 FQNEAQ (reference sequence). The CDR3 runs 14 residues. CDR3: CASSARTGGNTIYF. As DNA, the CDR3 is TGTGCCAGCAGCGCACGGACAGGGGGAAACACCATATATTTT.

This clonotype was detected a few times. The chain uses TRBV20-1 and TRBJ2-7; the D gene is possibly TRBD1 (8 bases). Trimming stripped 4 bases from V and 2 bases from J, with 15 bases between. This CDR3 has 14 amino acids. Germline loops: CDR1 DFQATT, CDR2 SNEGSKA (reference sequence). Written as DNA, the CDR3 is TGCAGTGCTACCGGACAGGGACTAACCTACGAGCAGTACTTC. It yields the protein CSATGQGLTYEQYF.

Only a few counts were recorded for this clonotype. The chain carries TRBV12-3 or TRBV12-4 and TRBJ2-7; tentatively, D is TRBD2 (5 bases). This CDR3 contains 14 residues. V lost 7 bases to trimming and J lost 0 bases, with 13 bases between them. CDR3 nucleotide sequence: TGTGCCAGCATGTCGGGCGGAGGCTCCTACGAGCAGTACTTC. Its protein product is CASMSGGGSYEQYF.

The chain employs TRBV4-3 and TRBJ1-1; D gene uncertain. V lost 4 bases and J 6 bases, leaving 15 bases between the germline ends. Germline V lookup: CDR1 LGHNA, CDR2 YSLEER. The CDR3 has 14 amino acids. The CDR3 region has the DNA TGCGCCAGCAGCCCAGCCGGGGAGGGCGCTGAAGCTTTCTTT. Its translation is CASSPAGEGAEAFF.

This clonotype was seen a few times. The V gene is TRBV10-3, the J gene TRBJ1-1, with a weak D call TRBD1 (5 bases). The CDR3 consists of 13 residues. The germline V gene encodes CDR1 ENHRY and CDR2 SYGVKD. V lost 4 bases, J lost 1 base, and 7 bases lay in between. This CDR3 is CAISVGENTEAFF. The CDR3 DNA reads TGTGCCATCAGTGTAGGGGAGAACACTGAAGCTTTCTTT.

The chain employs TRBV19 and TRBJ1-2; D gene unclear. This CDR3 is 14 amino acids long. V was pared by 10 bases and J by 0 bases, with 15 bases between. The germline V gene encodes CDR1 LNHDA and CDR2 SQIVND (reference sequence). CDR3 in amino acids: CATKTRGTNYGYTF. The CDR3 DNA sequence: TGTGCCACCAAAACCCGTGGGACTAACTATGGCTACACCTTC.

The chain is built from TRBV21-1 and TRBJ1-1; the table names TRBD1, a call not compared with the DNA. TRBV21-1 is listed as a pseudogene. The CDR3 runs 16 residues. The CDR3 region is CASSEKLQGANTEAFF. The CDR3 nucleotides read TGTGCCAGCAGCGAAAAACTACAGGGTGCGAACACTGAAGCTTTCTTT.

This clonotype was found a few times. J is TRBJ2-5 and V is TRBV11-2; D is unclear. Germline V lookup: CDR1 SGHAT, CDR2 FQNNGV. There are 15 residues in the CDR3. Trimming left V 1 base short and J 2 bases short, with 11 bases between. The CDR3 is CASSLVAGKQETQYF. CDR3 nucleotides: TGTGCCAGCAGCTTAGTTGCTGGTAAGCAAGAGACCCAGTACTTC.

The V and J genes are TRBV7-2 and TRBJ1-2; weak D call: TRBD1 (5 bases). The CDR3 loop spans 13 amino acids. Trimming cost V 4 bases and J 4 bases, with 10 bases left between them. CDR1 is SGHTA and CDR2 is FQGNSA in the germline V gene. The CDR3: CASSSGDGYGYTF. The CDR3, as DNA: TGTGCCAGCAGCTCTGGGGACGGCTATGGCTACACCTTC.